This T cell receptor beta chain is from a study of shared clonotypes between healthy human individuals. Germline V gene lookup returns CDR1 ENHRY and CDR2 SYGVKD. With 10 bases clipped from V and 2 bases from J, the junction kept 5 bases outside the gene matches. The CDR3 sequence is 14 residues long. Data came from immunoSEQ multiplex PCR; TCRdb stores just in-frame clones and leaves some out. Of around 500,000 clones listed, around 79% were seen once; the top ten hold roughly 13%. This clone was detected only a few times. The TCR was taken from a woman between 35 and 50 years old in good health. Some clones in this sample may be carry-over from other donors' samples. Sequenced material: PBMCs. This sequence joins TRBV10-3 and TRBJ2-5, with 12 bases lining up with TRBD2. CDR3 region: CATKLAGGQETQYF. CDR3 coding DNA: TGTGCCACCAAACTAGCGGGGGGACAAGAGACCCAGTACTTC.